One and the same sample provided the 16 T cell receptor beta chains below, sequenced in a study of cytomegalovirus exposure and HLA in healthy donors. This PCR relied on a set of 60 Vbeta primers and 13 Jbeta primers. Here immunoSEQ multiplex PCR was the method, and the copy in TCRdb shows in-frame clones only, minus some. The data show about 130,000 clones, with 83% seen just once and about 3.7% held by the top ten. Sequencing was performed on PBMCs. These receptors were taken from a woman in her thirties or forties in good health and CMV-seropositive.

V is TRBV14 and J is TRBJ1-1; D unclear. The V and J ends lost 2 bases and 0 bases respectively, with 4 bases between them. This CDR3 contains 13 residues. Looked up from germline, CDR1 is SGHDN and CDR2 is FVKESK. The CDR3 DNA reads as TGTGCCAGCAGCCAATCGGTGAACACTGAAGCTTTCTTT. This translates into CASSQSVNTEAFF.

The CDR3 is CASSSTGLAGRDTQYF. For the CDR3, the DNA is TGCGCCAGCAGCAGTACGGGACTAGCGGGAAGGGATACGCAGTATTTT. This sequence joins TRBV5-1 and TRBJ2-3, with 13 bases matching TRBD2. Germline CDR1 is SGHRS and CDR2 is YFSETQ. V shed 4 bases and J 6 bases; nucleotides not matched to a gene: 8. The CDR3 spans 16 residues.

V is TRBV5-6 and J is TRBJ1-3; TRBD1 matches 7 bases. This CDR3 has 17 amino acids. The V gene's germline CDR1 is SGHDT and CDR2 YYEEEE. V was clipped by 0 bases and J by 0 bases; unmatched bases: 6. The CDR3: CASSLASGQSSGNTIYF. The DNA for the CDR3 is TGTGCCAGCAGCTTGGCGTCGGGACAGAGCTCTGGAAACACCATATATTTT.

The rearrangement uses TRBV15 and TRBJ2-1, with D tentatively TRBD2 (5 bases). The CDR3 is 18 amino acids. Between the trimmed V and J ends, which lost 1 base and 0 bases, there was a span of 16 bases. Germline V gene data show CDR1 as LNHNV and CDR2 as YYDKDF (reference sequence). The CDR3 region has the DNA TGTGCCACCAGCAGAGTAACTCCTCTGGGGAGCTCCTACAATGAGCAGTTCTTC. Amino acids: CATSRVTPLGSSYNEQFF. Looking up the rest from reference TRBV15 and TRBJ2-1 gives the full variable domain: DAMVIQNPRYQVTQFGKPVTLSCSQTLNHNVMYWYQQKSSQAPKLLFHYYDKDFNNEADTPDNFQSRRPNTSFCFLDIRSPGLGDTAMYLCATSRVTPLGSSYNEQFFGPGTRLTVL.

This clone is judged medium-sized. The chain couples TRBV4-1 to TRBJ1-1, with 12 positions matching TRBD1. The CDR3 length is 17 residues. Germline V gives CDR1 MGHRA, CDR2 YSYEKL. The V gene end was trimmed by 6 bases and the J gene end by 1 base; junction bases not matched to a gene: 9. The CDR3 sequence: CASRPPGQGAQNTEAFF. The CDR3 DNA sequence: TGCGCCAGCAGGCCCCCGGGACAGGGGGCCCAGAACACTGAAGCTTTCTTT.

This rearrangement joins TRBV19 to TRBJ2-2; D perhaps matches TRBD2 (7 bases). The CDR3 is made up of 17 amino acids. Trimming shortened V by 7 bases and J by 5 bases, and 23 bases separated the two germline ends. The germline V gene has CDR1 LNHDA and CDR2 SQIVND (reference sequence). The CDR3 protein is CASIQGTGRAKTGELFF. The CDR3 coding sequence is TGTGCCAGTATCCAGGGGACTGGGAGGGCCAAGACCGGGGAGCTGTTTTTT.

This clone rates as medium-sized. In DNA, the CDR3 is TGTGCCAGCACCCAAACAGGGGGCCCCCGGACAGATACGCAGTATTTT. It codes for CASTQTGGPRTDTQYF. The chain has TRBV6-7 and TRBJ2-3, with TRBD1 matching 9 bases. TRBV6-7 is flagged as an ORF with uncertain function. After removal of 7 bases from V and 3 bases from J, the junction contained 11 bases not matched to a gene. This CDR3 is 16 amino acids long.

The chain combines TRBV9 with TRBJ1-3; 8 positions match TRBD1. The ends lost 4 bases at V and 7 bases at J; junction bases unmatched: 10. The CDR3 length is 15 residues. The V gene's germline CDR1 is SGDLS and CDR2 YYNGEE. The CDR3 region has the DNA TGTGCCAGCAGCCTACACCTGGACAGGGCGAACACCATATATTTT. This gives the protein CASSLHLDRANTIYF.

The chain combines TRBV5-1 with TRBJ2-2; tentatively, D is TRBD1 (5 bases). The germline V and J ends were trimmed by 4 bases and 4 bases, with 17 bases remaining between them. This CDR3 has 16 amino acids. Germline CDR1 is SGHRS and CDR2 is YFSETQ. CDR3 nucleotide sequence: TGCGCCAGCAGCCCGTTCACAGGTTCGGGCACCGGGGAGCTGTTTTTT. Its protein is CASSPFTGSGTGELFF. Based on the CDR3 plus reference TRBV5-1 and TRBJ2-2, the full variable domain is KAGVTQTPRYLIKTRGQQVTLSCSPISGHRSVSWYQQTPGQGLQFLFEYFSETQRNKGNFPGRFSGRQFSNSRSEMNVSTLELGDSALYLCASSPFTGSGTGELFFGEGSRLTVL.

The chain combines TRBV4-1 with TRBJ1-2; maybe TRBD1 (5 bases). Between the trimmed V and J ends, which lost 2 bases and 5 bases, there was a span of 24 bases. The CDR3 totals 18 residues. Germline assignment: CDR1 MGHRA and CDR2 YSYEKL. The CDR3 DNA follows: TGCGCCAGCAGCCAAACCCTCGGGGGGAACACCCTTTGGTATGGCTACACCTTC. Residues: CASSQTLGGNTLWYGYTF.

The chain recombines TRBV11-3 with TRBJ2-1; 9 positions agree with TRBD2. Germline values: CDR1 SGHNT, CDR2 YENEEA. V lost 5 bases to trimming and J lost 1 base; unmatched junction nucleotides: 18. The CDR3 spans 20 residues. In nucleotides, the CDR3 is TGTGCCAGCAGCCCTGTAGGTGGCGGGAGGGCCGGAGGATCCTACAATGAGCAGTTCTTC. This codes for CASSPVGGGRAGGSYNEQFF.

For this clone: Other DNA sequences within the sample encode an identical CDR3. V gene TRBV9 combines with J gene TRBJ2-3; possible D gene TRBD2, 6 bases. V lost 2 bases and J 0 bases, leaving 7 bases between the germline ends. From germline, CDR1 is SGDLS and CDR2 YYNGEE. The CDR3 has 14 amino acids. As DNA, the CDR3 is TGTGCCAGCAGCGTCGGGGGAAGCACAGATACGCAGTATTTT. Translating it yields CASSVGGSTDTQYF. Full variable domain (remainder filled in from reference TRBV9 and TRBJ2-3): DSGVTQTPKHLITATGQRVTLRCSPRSGDLSVYWYQQSLDQGLQFLIQYYNGEERAKGNILERFSAQQFPDLHSELNLSSLELGDSALYFCASSVGGSTDTQYFGPGTRLTVL.

As concerns this clone: One end of the junction is discordant with germline, which a read error may explain. The chain employs TRBV30 and TRBJ1-4; D is unclear. Looked up from germline, CDR1 is GTSNPN and CDR2 is SVGIG (reference sequence). The CDR3 loop spans 13 amino acids. CDR3 bases: TGTGCCCGGAGGATCCTGCGCTTGAAAAAACTGTTTTTT. Translating gives CARRILRLKKLFF.

The genes are TRBV7-3 and TRBJ2-7; perhaps TRBD1 as D (5 bases). Looked up from germline, CDR1 is SGHTA and CDR2 is FQGTGA. The CDR3 runs to 13 residues. V was pared by 2 bases and J by 7 bases, with 12 bases between. CDR3 nucleotide sequence: TGTGCCAGCAGCTTAGGGGCAGGACGGGAGCAGTACTTC. Encoded protein: CASSLGAGREQYF.

The genes are TRBV18 and TRBJ2-1, with TRBD2 identical over 9 bases. CDR3 length equals 16 residues. Germline values: CDR1 KGHSH, CDR2 LQKENI. The V and J ends lost 4 bases and 10 bases, in that order; junction bases with no gene match: 14. As DNA, the CDR3 is TGTGCCAGCTCACTGCCGGGACTAGCCCTAAGAGGGGAGCAGTTCTTC. This translates into CASSLPGLALRGEQFF.

V is TRBV4-1 and J is TRBJ2-3; perhaps TRBD2 as D (5 bases). Deletions cut 1 base from V and 2 bases from J, with 10 bases between. Germline values: CDR1 MGHRA, CDR2 YSYEKL. CDR3 length: 15 residues. The CDR3 bases are TGCGCCAGCAGCCAAGTTGGACTTCTCACAGATACGCAGTATTTT. Its protein product is CASSQVGLLTDTQYF.